Below, 17 T cell receptor beta chains from the same sample are listed, as sequenced in a study of T cell responses to AZD1222 COVID-19 vaccine. Libraries were prepared by immunoSEQ multiplex PCR; TCRdb keeps only in-frame clonotypes and omits some of them. The sample contains about 40,000 clones, roughly 84% of which appear only once. Sequencing used peripheral blood, obtained 28 days after the second AZD1222 dose. The origin of the receptors is an adult who received the AZD1222 COVID-19 vaccine.

The chain has TRBV9 and TRBJ1-6; D not certain. Trimming removed 0 bases from V and 8 bases from J, with 9 bases in between. The CDR3 sequence is 14 residues long. CDR1 is SGDLS, CDR2 YYNGEE, per germline. The CDR3 is CASSVVGRDSPLHF. CDR3 bases: TGTGCCAGCAGCGTAGTTGGAAGAGATTCACCCCTCCACTTT.

The genes are TRBV19 and TRBJ1-2; D is uncertain. The CDR3 contains 15 residues. The V end lost 6 bases, the J end lost 1 base, and 15 bases lay between the germline ends. Germline CDR1 reads LNHDA; CDR2 reads SQIVND (reference sequence). The CDR3 DNA is TGTGCCAGTAGCGGGCGCCCCCCAAATAACTATGGCTACACCTTC. Amino acid sequence: CASSGRPPNNYGYTF.

This chain connects TRBV5-1 to TRBJ2-2; TRBD2 matches 10 bases. The germline V gene encodes CDR1 SGHRS and CDR2 YFSETQ. Trimming removed 1 base from V and 4 bases from J; junction bases left unmatched: 1. The CDR3 has 15 amino acids. This chain's CDR3 is CASSLWTSGTGELFF. CDR3 DNA: TGCGCCAGCAGCTTGTGGACTAGCGGCACCGGGGAGCTGTTTTTT.

This chain joins TRBV9 and TRBJ1-1, with a possible D match to TRBD1 (5 bases). Trimming took off 4 bases at V and 4 bases at J, with 17 bases between the two ends. Germline CDR1 is SGDLS and CDR2 is YYNGEE. The CDR3 spans 15 residues. Here the CDR3 DNA reads TGTGCCAGCAGCCTAATATCCGGGGGGTTCACTGAAGCTTTCTTT. This sequence encodes CASSLISGGFTEAFF.

This clone was detected only once. The genes are TRBV11-2 and TRBJ1-4; the D is unclear. Between the trimmed V and J ends, which lost 0 bases and 8 bases, there was a span of 4 bases. Germline CDR1 and CDR2: SGHAT and FQNNGV. The CDR3 is 12 amino acids. CDR3 residues: CASSLDREKLFF. DNA for the CDR3: TGTGCCAGCAGCTTAGATAGGGAAAAACTGTTTTTT.

The CDR3 spells CASSGGNLNSPLHF. The DNA for the CDR3 is TGTGCCAGCAGCGGAGGGAATCTTAATTCACCCCTCCACTTT. J is TRBJ1-6 and V is TRBV13; D remains unclear. The germline CDR1 and CDR2 sequences are PRHDT and FYEKMQ (reference sequence). Trimming removed 5 bases at V and 6 bases at J, with 11 bases between. The CDR3 is made up of 14 amino acids.

The rearrangement links TRBV6-1 to TRBJ1-6; TRBD1 might be the D (5 bases). The CDR3 is made up of 16 amino acids. The germline gives CDR1 MNHNS, CDR2 SASEGT. V was clipped by 1 base and J by 7 bases, with 14 bases between them. This chain's CDR3 is CASSEEVGPSNSPLHF. CDR3 bases: TGTGCCAGCAGTGAAGAGGTGGGACCGTCAAATTCACCCCTCCACTTT.

J is TRBJ1-6 and V is TRBV2, with D possibly matching TRBD1 (6 bases). Germline V gene lookup returns CDR1 SNHLY and CDR2 FYNNEI. The length of the CDR3 is 15 residues. V was clipped by 6 bases and J by 7 bases, with 16 bases between them. The chain's CDR3 is CASSQQGLGNSPLHF. CDR3 bases: TGTGCCAGCAGCCAACAGGGTTTAGGGAATTCACCCCTCCACTTT.

This chain joins TRBV7-6 and TRBJ1-6; D unclear. V was trimmed by 5 bases and J by 9 bases, leaving 14 bases between them. The CDR3 totals 14 residues. Germline CDR1 SGHVS, CDR2 FNYEAQ. The CDR3 nucleotides are TGTGCCAGCAGCATAATGAGTGATGGTTCACCCCTCCACTTT. It codes for CASSIMSDGSPLHF.

In its sample, this clone was seen once. The V call is TRBV11-1, the J call TRBJ1-2; 8 bases match TRBD1. The CDR3 totals 15 residues. Germline V gene lookup returns CDR1 SGHAT and CDR2 FQDESV (reference sequence). Germline trimming cut 5 bases from V and 3 bases from J; bases unmatched to any gene: 8. The CDR3 loop reads CASSPRTGNYYGYTF. The CDR3 region has the DNA TGTGCCAGCAGCCCTCGGACAGGGAACTACTATGGCTACACCTTC.

This clone appeared once. The DNA for the CDR3 is TGTGCCAGCAGCTTCGAACCTGGACAGGGGGGGACCGGGGAGCTGTTTTTT. Protein product: CASSFEPGQGGTGELFF. The V call is TRBV5-6, the J call TRBJ2-2; 10 bases map to TRBD1. CDR3 length: 17 amino acids. Looked up from germline, CDR1 is SGHDT and CDR2 is YYEEEE. J lost 5 bases, V lost 2 bases, and 9 bases had no gene match.

The rearrangement links TRBV19 to TRBJ1-6; D might be TRBD1 (6 bases). V dropped 5 bases and J dropped 10 bases, with 12 bases sitting between them. CDR3 length: 13 amino acids. Germline CDR1 LNHDA, CDR2 SQIVND (reference sequence). The CDR3 DNA reads as TGTGCCAGTAGTGGGCAGGGACAATCACCCCTCCACTTT. Its translation: CASSGQGQSPLHF.

This clone was seen a few times. This rearrangement joins TRBV2 to TRBJ1-2; D unresolved. The germline V gene has CDR1 SNHLY and CDR2 FYNNEI. The CDR3 totals 13 residues. Trimming took off 2 bases at V and 3 bases at J, with 7 bases between the two ends. CDR3 region: CASSERPDYGYTF. The CDR3 DNA follows: TGTGCCAGCAGTGAAAGACCTGACTATGGCTACACCTTC.

This clone was found once. The chain couples TRBV19 to TRBJ1-6; TRBD1 aligns across 8 bases. J gave up 6 bases and V 6 bases, and 7 bases lay outside the gene matches. CDR1 and CDR2 from the germline V gene are LNHDA and SQIVND (reference sequence). The CDR3 is 15 amino acids. CDR3 sequence reads: CASSPGTGPNSPLHF. CDR3 nucleotides: TGTGCCAGTAGCCCCGGGACAGGCCCTAATTCACCCCTCCACTTT.

The chain has TRBV19 and TRBJ1-4; perhaps TRBD1 as D (5 bases). V lost 4 bases to trimming and J lost 8 bases, with 14 bases between them. Germline loops: CDR1 LNHDA, CDR2 SQIVND (reference sequence). The CDR3 sequence is 14 residues long. In nucleotides, the CDR3 is TGTGCCAGTAGTAGCGATGGACAAGTCGAAAAACTGTTTTTT. It codes for CASSSDGQVEKLFF.

For this clone: At one boundary the junction diverges from the germline segment, which might be a read error. The V call is TRBV2, the J call TRBJ1-6; TRBD1 aligns across 9 bases. The CDR3 consists of 14 residues. Germline CDR1 SNHLY, CDR2 FYNNEI. The CDR3 loop reads CARRQGDYNSPLHF. For the CDR3, the DNA is TGTGCCCGCAGACAGGGGGACTATAATTCACCCCTCCACTTT.

This clone was seen once. This chain uses TRBV11-2 with TRBJ1-1; D is unclear. Trimming removed 7 bases from V and 0 bases from J, with 12 bases in between. This CDR3 spans 14 amino acids. From germline, CDR1 is SGHAT and CDR2 FQNNGV. CDR3 region: CASNPGAMNTEAFF. The CDR3, as DNA: TGTGCCAGCAACCCGGGAGCCATGAACACTGAAGCTTTCTTT.